Listed below are T cell receptor beta chains from one sample, sequenced in a study of CD8 T cells in ankylosing spondylitis. Each CDR3 protein is one row after TCRdb ran MiXCR on the 5' RACE reads. The table has around 150,000 distinct CDR3 sequences, approximately 20% seen once. The sequencing sample was made of blood, either unsorted or a sorted T cell fraction (not recorded which). The receptor source for this set is a male donor with ankylosing spondylitis or in good health (not recorded which). CDR3s include the opening cysteine and the closing phenylalanine or tryptophan. A D gene is named only where the DNA matches it firmly. Clone sizes are given selectively: once, few, many, or a class where the clone is expanded.

J: TRBJ2-7
D: TRBD1
V: TRBV20-1
size: many
CDR3: CSARGQTGSPPIWTYEQYF
DNA: TGCAGTGCTAGAGGGCAGACAGGGTCCCCCCCAATTTGGACCTACGAGCAGTACTTC

J: TRBJ2-3
D: NA
V: TRBV29-1
size: few
CDR3: CSVDAATDTQYF
DNA: TGCAGCGTTGATGCGGCCACAGATACGCAGTATTTT

J: TRBJ1-6
D: TRBD1
V: TRBV9
size: many
CDR3: CASSATGANSPLHF
DNA: TGTGCCAGCAGTGCTACAGGGGCTAATTCACCCCTCCACTTT

J: TRBJ2-3
D: NA
V: TRBV28
size: few
CDR3: CASSVRVDTQYF
DNA: TGTGCCAGCAGCGTCAGGGTAGATACGCAGTATTTT

J: TRBJ2-3
D: TRBD2
V: TRBV5-1
size: many
CDR3: CASSLHPGVAGGTTDTQYF
DNA: TGCGCCAGCAGCTTACACCCCGGGGTAGCGGGAGGGACCACAGATACGCAGTATTTT

J: TRBJ1-5
D: NA
V: TRBV19
size: NA
CDR3: CASSSQVNQPQHF
DNA: TGTGCCAGTAGTTCACAGGTTAATCAGCCCCAGCATTTT

J: TRBJ1-2
D: TRBD1
V: TRBV5-1
size: many
CDR3: CASSLLRDSNYGYTF
DNA: TGCGCCAGCAGCTTGCTTCGGGACAGTAACTATGGCTACACCTTC

J: TRBJ2-5
D: NA
V: TRBV10-3
size: many
CDR3: CAISPAQETQYF
DNA: TGTGCCATCAGTCCCGCCCAAGAGACCCAGTACTTC

J: TRBJ2-5
D: NA
V: TRBV29-1
size: few
CDR3: CSAVTGFQETQYF
DNA: TGCAGCGCTGTGACGGGATTCCAAGAGACCCAGTACTTC

J: TRBJ1-4
D: NA
V: TRBV7-9
size: NA
CDR3: CASSTGASANEKLFF
DNA: TGTGCCAGCAGCACTGGAGCGTCGGCTAATGAAAAACTGTTTTTT

J: TRBJ1-4
D: NA
V: TRBV20-1
size: many
CDR3: CSASARSGEKLFF
DNA: TGCAGTGCTTCAGCCCGGTCGGGCGAAAAACTGTTTTTT

J: TRBJ2-1
D: TRBD2
V: TRBV29-1
size: many
CDR3: CSVEESSGRAWNEQFF
DNA: TGCAGCGTTGAAGAGTCTAGCGGGAGGGCCTGGAATGAGCAGTTCTTC

J: TRBJ2-2
D: NA
V: TRBV20-1
size: few
CDR3: CSAPQTGELFF
DNA: TGCAGTGCTCCTCAGACCGGGGAGCTGTTTTTT

J: TRBJ2-6
D: TRBD2
V: TRBV5-1
size: many
CDR3: CASTPGGSSGANVLTF
DNA: TGCGCCAGCACCCCGGGGGGGTCCTCTGGGGCCAACGTCCTGACTTTC

J: TRBJ2-1
D: NA
V: TRBV5-1
size: many
CDR3: CASSFQGSHNEQFF
DNA: TGCGCCAGCAGCTTCCAGGGTTCCCACAATGAGCAGTTCTTC

J: TRBJ2-3
D: NA
V: TRBV20-1
size: NA
CDR3: CSARDTADTQYF
DNA: TGCAGTGCTAGAGATACGGCAGATACGCAGTATTTT

J: TRBJ2-7
D: NA
V: TRBV7-2
size: NA
CDR3: CASNPLAVPYYEQYF
DNA: TGTGCCAGCAACCCTTTAGCGGTACCTTACTACGAGCAGTACTTC

J: TRBJ2-7
D: TRBD2
V: TRBV5-1
size: NA
CDR3: CASSWGGMTYEQYF
DNA: TGCGCCAGCAGCTGGGGGGGAATGACGTACGAGCAGTACTTC

J: TRBJ2-1
D: NA
V: TRBV5-1
size: NA
CDR3: CASSLVRAYNEQFF
DNA: TGCGCCAGCAGCTTGGTTAGGGCGTACAATGAGCAGTTCTTC

J: TRBJ2-3
D: NA
V: TRBV20-1
size: many
CDR3: CSATFAGTDTQYF
DNA: TGCAGTGCTACATTCGCGGGCACAGATACGCAGTATTTT

J: TRBJ2-2
D: TRBD1
V: TRBV10-3
size: many
CDR3: CAITGTGSSGELFF
DNA: TGTGCCATCACCGGGACAGGGTCGTCCGGGGAGCTGTTTTTT

J: TRBJ1-1
D: NA
V: TRBV27
size: NA
CDR3: CASSPWRQNTEAFF
DNA: TGTGCCAGCAGTCCATGGCGACAGAACACTGAAGCTTTCTTT

J: TRBJ2-5
D: TRBD1
V: TRBV5-1
size: few
CDR3: CASSPTRTGDRETQYF
DNA: TGCGCCAGCAGCCCGACGAGGACAGGGGATCGGGAGACCCAGTACTTC

J: TRBJ1-1
D: NA
V: TRBV19
size: NA
CDR3: CASSFGSNTEVFF
DNA: TGTGCCAGTAGTTTTGGCAGCAACACTGAAGTTTTCTTT

J: TRBJ2-3
D: TRBD2
V: TRBV5-1
size: many
CDR3: CASSSSGTIGADTQYF
DNA: TGCGCCAGCAGCTCTTCCGGGACTATCGGCGCAGATACGCAGTATTTT

J: TRBJ2-1
D: NA
V: TRBV29-1
size: few
CDR3: CSVERGVDEQFF
DNA: TGCAGCGTTGAAAGGGGGGTTGATGAGCAGTTCTTC

J: TRBJ2-4
D: NA
V: TRBV5-4
size: many
CDR3: CASSLDQTKNIQYF
DNA: TGTGCCAGCAGCTTGGATCAGACCAAAAACATTCAGTACTTC

J: TRBJ1-5
D: NA
V: TRBV5-1
size: many
CDR3: CASSLAGGFSNQPQHF
DNA: TGCGCCAGCAGCTTGGCGGGAGGGTTTAGCAATCAGCCCCAGCATTTT

J: TRBJ2-5
D: NA
V: TRBV10-3
size: many
CDR3: CAISEPGTEETQYF
DNA: TGTGCCATCAGTGAACCCGGGACGGAAGAGACCCAGTACTTC

J: TRBJ2-5
D: NA
V: TRBV5-1
size: many
CDR3: CASSLAARSQETQYF
DNA: TGCGCCAGCAGCTTGGCAGCCCGATCCCAAGAGACCCAGTACTTC

J: TRBJ2-2
D: NA
V: TRBV20-1
size: few
CDR3: CSARRGDTGELFF
DNA: TGCAGTGCTAGGCGAGGGGATACCGGGGAGCTGTTTTTT

J: TRBJ1-1
D: NA
V: TRBV3-1
size: NA
CDR3: CASSQAVSGTEAFF
DNA: TGTGCCAGCAGCCAGGCGGTATCTGGCACTGAAGCTTTCTTT

J: TRBJ1-1
D: NA
V: TRBV7-8
size: NA
CDR3: CGSSSVPREEDEAFF
DNA: TGTGGCAGCAGCTCCGTACCGCGGGAGGAGGACGAAGCTTTCTTT

J: TRBJ2-2
D: TRBD2
V: TRBV20-1
size: many
CDR3: CSASLTSGPNTGELFF
DNA: TGCAGTGCTAGTCTGACTAGCGGGCCGAACACCGGGGAGCTGTTTTTT

J: TRBJ2-3
D: NA
V: TRBV5-1
size: many
CDR3: CASSLRTSTDTQYF
DNA: TGCGCCAGCAGCTTAAGAACTAGCACAGATACGCAGTATTTT

J: TRBJ1-1
D: NA
V: TRBV5-1
size: many
CDR3: CASSSQRRTEAFF
DNA: TGCGCCAGCAGCTCCCAGCGTCGGACTGAAGCTTTCTTT